This T cell receptor beta chain is from a study of shared clonotypes between healthy human individuals. Germline lookup yields CDR1 SGHVS and CDR2 FQNEAQ. V lost 4 bases and J 9 bases, leaving 19 bases between the germline ends. The CDR3 is 14 residues long. The assay was immunoSEQ multiplex PCR, and TCRdb's table has in-frame clones only and misses some. The table has around 1.9 million clones, about 92% seen once; the top ten hold 1.5% to 2%. Naive CD8 cells comprised CD45RO-negative, CCR7-positively selected cells, excluding terminally differentiated effector memory CD45RA+ cells. Donors had no recently reported acute infections or vaccinations and were HIV-negative.

The V gene is TRBV7-8, the J gene TRBJ2-7; D not certain. Source material: naive CD8+ T cells from PBMCs. This receptor was obtained from a man between 18 and 35 years old in good health. Some clones in this sample may be carry-over from other donors' samples. Here the CDR3 reads CASSSQESGSGQYF. The DNA of the CDR3 is TGTGCCAGCAGCTCGCAGGAGTCTGGTTCAGGGCAGTACTTC.